What follows are 2 T cell receptor beta chains derived from one specimen sequenced in a study of metastatic and nonmetastatic thyroid tumors. Prior to thyroid surgery, none of the patients had received any treatment. TCRdb re-called clones from the PCR reads using MiXCR. The data show approximately 21,000 clones, around 17% seen once. Material: blood. The source is a male donor with papillary thyroid cancer or a benign thyroid nodule (not recorded which). Some clones in this sample may be carry-over from other donors' samples.

This clone was seen at least ten times. This sequence joins TRBV19 and TRBJ2-1, with D tentatively TRBD1 (6 bases). Germline CDR1 reads LNHDA; CDR2 reads SQIVND (reference sequence). Trimming shortened V by 8 bases and J by 7 bases, and 15 bases separated the two germline ends. The CDR3 runs to 13 residues. The CDR3 reads CASEQGEINEQFF. DNA for the CDR3: TGTGCCAGTGAACAGGGTGAGATAAATGAGCAGTTCTTC.

This clone showed up just a few times. The chain uses TRBV5-1 and TRBJ2-7, with a possible D match to TRBD2 (5 bases). The CDR3 spans 14 residues. V was shortened by 2 bases and J by 4 bases, with 13 bases between the two germline ends. Germline V gives CDR1 SGHRS, CDR2 YFSETQ. This CDR3 reads CASSLVLGGYEQYF. The CDR3 DNA reads as TGCGCCAGCAGCTTAGTACTAGGCGGGTACGAGCAGTACTTC.